This TCR beta chain was identified in a study of T cell repertoires in cytomegalovirus infection. For the study at large: Public TCR beta signatures provided an indication of both CMV infection and a matching HLA type.

TCRdb processed the reads anew with MiXCR; each CDR3 protein has one entry. In the table there are 450,000 to 600,000 distinct CDR3 sequences, approximately 40% of which are singletons. About this clonotype: What it recognizes is unknown.

Overall study findings and caveats: CMV-specific TCR beta clonotypes restricted by HLA-C were the ones dominating the ex vivo response.

Sequencing was performed on cultured PBMCs, taken from culture after CMV antigen stimulation. This TCR came from a human donor in good health (CMV status not recorded). Some clones in this sample may be carry-over from other donors' samples.

CDR3 coding DNA: TGCGCCAGCAGCCGCGGACAGGGTATTGAGACCCAGTACTTC. Protein sequence: CASSRGQGIETQYF. The genes are TRBV5-1 and TRBJ2-5, with 8 bases fitting TRBD1. This CDR3 spans 14 amino acids. Germline V gene sequence: CDR1 SGHRS, CDR2 YFSETQ. V trimming: 4 bases; J trimming: 5 bases; junction bases outside the gene matches: 7.